The entry below gives a single T cell receptor (beta chain) sequence along with its context. V lost 6 bases to trimming and J lost 6 bases; unmatched junction nucleotides: 10. CDR1 and CDR2 from the germline V gene are MDHEN and SYDVKM. The CDR3 loop spans 16 amino acids. These data belong to a study of OX40 agonist ivuxolimab in advanced cancers. Clones were sequenced by immunoSEQ multiplex PCR, and TCRdb holds only the in-frame ones, with some missing. This repertoire shows over 80,000 clones, around 87% found once; its top ten account for more than 4%. The origin of this receptor is an adult with an advanced solid tumor such as melanoma, head and neck, liver or kidney cancer. This rearrangement joins TRBV28 to TRBJ1-5; 11 nucleotides align to TRBD1. This sample comprised CD4+ or CD8+ T cells sorted from blood, obtained in a trial of the OX40 agonist ivuxolimab. The CDR3 bases are TGTGCCAGCAGCCCATCCGGGACAGGGGGGACTCAGCCCCAGCATTTT. This codes for CASSPSGTGGTQPQHF.